The sequence of this TCR beta chain was determined in a study of shared clonotypes between healthy human individuals (dated by TCRdb to between 2020 and 2021). In terms of the full investigation: A few men and two women, aged 18 to 49 years, made up the cohort. For each donor, three plates each were used for CD4 naive and CD4 memory, two plates were used for CD8 naive, and one plate was used for CD8 memory. Blood TCR repertoires of about five healthy adults were deeply sequenced to estimate repertoire size and the extent of clonotype sharing between individuals. Different laboratories and diverse techniques were used to prepare libraries and sequence TCR repertoires, to increase sequencing depth and limit assay-specific biases. Leukapheresis yielded between about 0.9 and 9.5 billion PBMCs per donor. What the work shows at the level of the full study, not this receptor alone: When a few donors were compared, the shared fraction of clonotypes was about 5% for naive CD4, 3.5% to 4% for naive CD8, more than 2% for memory CD4, and 0.4% for memory CD8. Sampling was limited to blood, and TCR repertoires in tissue likely differ from TCR repertoires in blood. Pairwise subsampling indicated that sequencing depth was expected to affect the degree of clonotype sharing among donors. Incomplete sequencing was indicated by rarefaction of sorted-subset datasets, despite the large sequencing depth. The genetic and exposure-history diversity represented was limited by the small number of donors. Estimated clonotype richness was generally larger for naive than for memory subsets. Clonotypes shared by all four sorted-subset donors showed higher generation probabilities than non-shared clonotypes.

The CDR3 holds 18 amino acids from the cysteine to the phenylalanine. This entry keeps only the CDR3 DNA: 54 bases, framed from base 1. Trimming takes 3 bases off V and 4 bases off J; junction bases not matched to a gene: 11. Sequences SGHNT (CDR1) and YYREEE (CDR2) are obtained from the germline V gene (reference sequence). Using the deep immunoSEQ assay, TCR CDR3 regions were amplified from genomic DNA by multiplex PCR. Genomic DNA extracted from each cell subset was distributed evenly over all wells of several immunoSEQ 96-well plates, and each plate served as one replicate. For sorted subsets, each replicate PCR was loaded with about 0.2 ug genomic DNA, equivalent to about 30,000 T cell genomes. Purified libraries were quantified with a Qubit 3.0 fluorometer, sized on a Bioanalyzer 2100, and re-quantified with the KAPA Library Quantification kit. Every immunoSEQ 96-well plate was sequenced on a dedicated single-read 150-cycle Illumina NextSeq 550 flow cell. As for how the authors treated the data: Because the immunoSEQ output included only junctional sequences and no quality scores, the filtering could not be the same as the filtering used for full-length reads. Sequences were annotated with PyIR, a Python wrapper for IgBLAST v1.9, and V/J genes and CDR3 were assigned using IMGT germline references. Any read was removed if the V/J assignment was weak (E-value above 1e-6), the CDR3 was missing, or the read contained stop codons, out-of-frame junctions, or ambiguous translated residues. V3J clonotypes were defined by identical inferred V gene, J gene, and CDR3 amino acid sequence. Percentage overlap between repertoires was calculated by dividing the number of shared unique clonotypes by the size of the smaller repertoire. Richness of each repertoire was evaluated using RTK rarefaction, the Chao1 estimator, and Recon v2.1 estimates of unobserved clonotypes. Generation probabilities were computed with OLGA for all TCRbeta clonotypes obtained by the gDNA method from several donors. Imported from immuneACCESS, the table was reduced by TCRdb to in-frame sequences with V and J called. These copies leave out some clones; in studies compared against another copy, an unresolved V gene accounts for under half, and the cause of the remainder is not known. V, J and clone size derive from that table, while D and trimming were established from the DNA sequence. A total of more than 850,000 clones appear in this sample, about four fifths of them only once. 0.52% of the sample rests with the top ten.

Notes on this clone: The clone's antigen remains unknown. Base qualities are not provided; no much larger clone lies one nucleotide away.

The donors were healthy, HIV-negative adults who had no recently reported acute infections or vaccinations. Only Caucasian adults living in Nashville, Tennessee, USA were represented among the donors. CD4+ T cells were enriched by magnetic negative selection, after which naive cells were positively selected on CD45RA and the negative fraction was taken as the memory subset. Blood was collected by leukapheresis, and PBMCs were isolated by Ficoll-Histopaque density gradient centrifugation and then cryopreserved in liquid nitrogen vapor phase. Analytical flow cytometry was used to check the purity and quantity of each magnetically sorted T cell population. Genomic DNA was isolated from each sorted fraction and quantified by UV absorbance on a Nanodrop 2000c.

The source material was memory CD4+ T cells from PBMCs. According to the study, the label for this sample's cell subset or site signals: CD45RA-negative fraction. The rearrangement combines TRBV5-4 with TRBJ2-6; 9 central bases correspond to TRBD1. The sequence was obtained from a man aged 18 to 29 in good health. Some clones in this sample may be carry-over from other donors' samples. The DNA reads TGTGCCAGCAGCTATGGGACAGGGTCTCTCTTGGGGGCCAACGTCCTGACTTTC. It translates to CASSYGTGSLLGANVLTF.